This note documents a single T cell receptor beta chain sequence. No antigen is known for it. No cell sorting was done before RNA was extracted from the tissue. Three rounds of nested PCR, following a modified ARM-PCR protocol, produced the TCRbeta library. TCRdb reprocessed the multiplex PCR reads with MiXCR, giving one entry per CDR3 protein. The sample carries over 110,000 distinct CDR3 sequences, approximately 72% recorded once. This entry comes from a study of tumor and adjacent non-tumor tissue in lung cancer. Study summary: The cohort had around twelve adenocarcinoma, 2 squamous cell and 1 small cell patients. The patients, roughly 10 men and about 5 women, were about 30 to 85 with stage I to III disease. Study results and limitations: Normal lung showed higher cumulative top 100 clone frequency than tumor. Significantly higher TCR diversity was found in tumor than normal lung.

Losses at the gene ends were 5 bases for V and 10 bases for J; bases not matched to a gene: 20. Germline V gene data show CDR1 as MNHEY and CDR2 as SVGEGT. The CDR3 loop spans 17 amino acids. The chain carries TRBV6-2 or TRBV6-3 and TRBJ1-1, with 9 nucleotides matching TRBD1. Sample: lung tumor tissue. This clonotype originated in a man aged 60 to 75 with small cell lung cancer. Here the CDR3 DNA reads TGTGCCAGCAGTAGGGGGCCGGGACAGGGATTCGAGGTCGGAGCTTTCTTT. It codes for CASSRGPGQGFEVGAFF.